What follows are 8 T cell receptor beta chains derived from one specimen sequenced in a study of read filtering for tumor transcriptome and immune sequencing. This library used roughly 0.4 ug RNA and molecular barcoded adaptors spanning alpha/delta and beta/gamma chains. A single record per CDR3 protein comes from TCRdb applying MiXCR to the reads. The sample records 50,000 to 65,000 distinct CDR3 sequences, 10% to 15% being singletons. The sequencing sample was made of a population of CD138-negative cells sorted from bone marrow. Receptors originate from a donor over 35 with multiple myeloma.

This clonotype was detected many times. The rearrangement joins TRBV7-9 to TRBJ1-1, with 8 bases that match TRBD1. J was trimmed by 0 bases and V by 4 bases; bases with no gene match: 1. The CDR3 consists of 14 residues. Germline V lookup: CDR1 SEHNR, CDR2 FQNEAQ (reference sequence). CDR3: CASSSGQVNTEAFF. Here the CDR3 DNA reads TGTGCCAGCAGCTCGGGACAGGTGAACACTGAAGCTTTCTTT.

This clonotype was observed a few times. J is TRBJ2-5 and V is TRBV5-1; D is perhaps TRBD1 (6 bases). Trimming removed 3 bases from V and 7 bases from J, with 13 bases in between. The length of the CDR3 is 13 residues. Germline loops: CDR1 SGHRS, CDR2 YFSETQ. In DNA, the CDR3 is TGCGCCAGCAGCTCACAGGGCTTCGGGACCCAGTACTTC. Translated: CASSSQGFGTQYF. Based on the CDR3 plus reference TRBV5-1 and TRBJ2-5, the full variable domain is KAGVTQTPRYLIKTRGQQVTLSCSPISGHRSVSWYQQTPGQGLQFLFEYFSETQRNKGNFPGRFSGRQFSNSRSEMNVSTLELGDSALYLCASSSQGFGTQYFGPGTRLLVL.

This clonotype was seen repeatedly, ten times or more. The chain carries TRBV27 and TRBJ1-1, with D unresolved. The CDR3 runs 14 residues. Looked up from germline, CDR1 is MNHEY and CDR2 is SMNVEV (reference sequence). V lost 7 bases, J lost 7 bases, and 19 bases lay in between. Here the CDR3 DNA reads TGTGCCAGCACCCCTCTCGAGGGCAAAAGTGAAGCTTTCTTT. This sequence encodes CASTPLEGKSEAFF.

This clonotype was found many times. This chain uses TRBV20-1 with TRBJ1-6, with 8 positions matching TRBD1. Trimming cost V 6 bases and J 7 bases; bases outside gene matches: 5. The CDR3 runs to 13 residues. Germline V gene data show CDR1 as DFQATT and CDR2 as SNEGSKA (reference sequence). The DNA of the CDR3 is TGCAGTGCACAGACAGGGGAGAATTCACCCCTCCACTTT. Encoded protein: CSAQTGENSPLHF.

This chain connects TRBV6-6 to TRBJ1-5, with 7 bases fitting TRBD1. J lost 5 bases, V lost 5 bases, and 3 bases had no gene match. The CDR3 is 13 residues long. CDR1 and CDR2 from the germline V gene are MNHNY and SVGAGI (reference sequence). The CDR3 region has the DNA TGTGCCAGCAGTCGCGGGACAGATCAGCCCCAGCATTTT. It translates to CASSRGTDQPQHF.

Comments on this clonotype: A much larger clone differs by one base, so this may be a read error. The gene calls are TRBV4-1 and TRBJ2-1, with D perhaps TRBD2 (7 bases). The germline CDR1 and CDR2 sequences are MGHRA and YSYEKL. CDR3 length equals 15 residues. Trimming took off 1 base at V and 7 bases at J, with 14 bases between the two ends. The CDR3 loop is CASSQVPGGRNEQFF. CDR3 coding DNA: TGCGCCAGCAGCCAAGTCCCCGGGGGGCGTAATGAGCAGTTCTTC.

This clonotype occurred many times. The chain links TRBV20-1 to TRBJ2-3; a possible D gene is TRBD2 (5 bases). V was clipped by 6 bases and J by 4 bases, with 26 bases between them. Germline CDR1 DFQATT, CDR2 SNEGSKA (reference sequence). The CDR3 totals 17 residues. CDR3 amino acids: CSASGVASSLLADTQYF. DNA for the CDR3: TGCAGTGCAAGTGGGGTAGCGTCCTCTTTGTTAGCAGATACGCAGTATTTT.

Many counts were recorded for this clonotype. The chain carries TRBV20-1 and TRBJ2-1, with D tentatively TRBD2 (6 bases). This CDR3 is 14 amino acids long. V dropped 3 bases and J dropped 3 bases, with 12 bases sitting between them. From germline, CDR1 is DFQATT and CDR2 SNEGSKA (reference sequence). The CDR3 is CSASSPGVYNEQFF. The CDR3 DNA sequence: TGCAGTGCTAGTAGTCCGGGGGTCTACAATGAGCAGTTCTTC.